This is a list of T cell receptor beta chains from one sample in a study of cytomegalovirus exposure and HLA in healthy donors. Profiling relied on immunoSEQ multiplex PCR, and the TCRdb table lists in-frame clones only, not all of them. The sample carries about 130,000 clones, over 70% recorded once. Sequenced input: PBMCs. The receptors stem from a man aged 30 to 45 in good health and CMV-seronegative. CDR3s include the opening cysteine and the closing phenylalanine or tryptophan. A D gene is named only where the DNA matches it firmly. Not all rows give a size; the values are once, few, many and, for expanded clones, a class.

TRBJ1-4 | - | TRBD1 | TRBV5-1 | TGCGCCAGCAGCGGGGGGACAGTAAGACATGAAAAACTGTTTTTT | CASSGGTVRHEKLFF
TRBJ2-2 | few | TRBD2 | TRBV5-1 | TGCGCCACCCCCCGCGCCGGGAGGGCCGGGAACACCGGGGAGCTGTTTTTT | CATPRAGRAGNTGELFF
TRBJ1-4 | - | - | TRBV6-5 | TGTGCCAGCAGCCCAACAGGGCGGAAACTGTTTTTT | CASSPTGRKLFF
TRBJ2-7 | - | - | TRBV29-1 | TGCAGCGCCGCGAGACAGCAATGGGGCGAGCAGTACTTC | CSAARQQWGEQYF
TRBJ2-1 | - | TRBD2 | TRBV10-1 | TGCGCCAGCAGTGAGGGACTAGCGGGAGAGGGAACCTACAATGAGCAGTTCTTC | CASSEGLAGEGTYNEQFF
TRBJ2-7 | once | - | TRBV6-5 | TGTGCCAGCAGTTACTCGCCAGGGGGGAACTACGAGCAGTACTTC | CASSYSPGGNYEQYF
TRBJ2-3 | - | - | TRBV2 | TGTGCCAGCAGTGTTAGCGCAACGTCAGGCACAGATACGCAGTATTTT | CASSVSATSGTDTQYF
TRBJ1-5 | few | - | TRBV2 | TGTGCCAGCAGGGACACCAATCAGCCCCAGCATTTT | CASRDTNQPQHF
TRBJ1-2 | few | TRBD1 | TRBV27 | TGTGCCAGCAGTGTTCAGGGGGCGAGCTACACCTTC | CASSVQGASYTF
TRBJ2-7 | - | TRBD1 | TRBV15 | TGTGCCACCAGAGAGAGGGGGACAGGGAGTGTGGAGCAGTACTTC | CATRERGTGSVEQYF
TRBJ1-1 | - | - | TRBV7-3 | TGTGCCAGCAGCATCTGGCCGAACGCTGAAGCTTTCTTT | CASSIWPNAEAFF
TRBJ2-3 | - | TRBD2 | TRBV5-6 | TGTGCCAGCAGCTTATTTTCGGCTAGCGGGGCCACAGATACGCAGTATTTT | CASSLFSASGATDTQYF
TRBJ1-2 | - | - | TRBV19 | TGTGCCAGTAGCCTCGACTCGAACTATGGCTACACCTTC | CASSLDSNYGYTF
TRBJ1-5 | - | - | TRBV10-2 | TGCGCCAGCGCAGGCACAACGGTTCAGCCCCAGCATTTT | CASAGTTVQPQHF
TRBJ2-5 | - | TRBD1 | TRBV11-2 | TGTGCCAGCAGCTTTTTTCAGGGGGTCGAGACCCAGTACTTC | CASSFFQGVETQYF
TRBJ2-1 | - | TRBD2 | TRBV4-2 | TGTGCCAGCAGCCGAAGACTAGCGGGAGATATGAATGAGCAGTTCTTC | CASSRRLAGDMNEQFF
TRBJ2-3 | - | TRBD2 | TRBV11-3 | TGTGCCAGCAGCTCTGGGACTAGCGGTGGCACAGATACGCAGTATTTT | CASSSGTSGGTDTQYF
TRBJ2-7 | - | TRBD1 | TRBV6-6 | TGTGCCAGCAGTGGCTCTGCAGGGGGTTGGTACGAGCAGTACTTC | CASSGSAGGWYEQYF
TRBJ2-7 | - | - | TRBV30 | TGTGCCTGGACCGCCCAGGGGAAAGGAACCTACGAGCAGTACTTC | CAWTAQGKGTYEQYF
TRBJ2-7 | few | TRBD1 | TRBV2 | TGTGCCAGCAGAATGACAGGGGGCTCCTACGAGCAGTACTTC | CASRMTGGSYEQYF
TRBJ2-7 | - | TRBD1 | TRBV28 | TGTGCCAGCGTCATCGGGACAGGGGCAAGAGAGCAGTACTTC | CASVIGTGAREQYF
TRBJ1-4 | - | TRBD1 | TRBV28 | TGTGCCAGCAGTTACGTCACAGGGGGCGCAGATGAAAAACTGTTTTTT | CASSYVTGGADEKLFF
TRBJ2-7 | - | TRBD1 | TRBV11-2 | TGTGCCGGCAGCCAGGACAGGGCCATCGGGGAGCAGTACTTC | CAGSQDRAIGEQYF
TRBJ2-2 | - | TRBD1 | TRBV5-4 | TGTGCCAGCAGCTGGGACAGGGGGGGCACCGGGGAGCTGTTTTTT | CASSWDRGGTGELFF